This T cell receptor beta chain is from a study of blood T cell repertoires in COVID-19. Study-wide context: Specimens from acute and convalescent COVID-19 originated in the United States, Italy and Spain.

In the source study's methods: Nucleated cell number was recorded as an estimate derived from reference gene primer amplification. Profiled with immunoSEQ multiplex PCR; TCRdb holds only in-frame clones, not every one. That table gives V, J and clone size, and the DNA gave D and trimming. The sample has roughly 200,000 clones, approximately 88% seen once; the top ten hold about 7%. V trimming: 4 bases; J trimming: 5 bases; junction bases outside the gene matches: 5. The CDR3 contains 14 residues. Looked up from germline, CDR1 is LNHDA and CDR2 is SQIVND (reference sequence). The source is a woman aged 40 to 49 with COVID-19, enrolled during active disease. Sequenced input: peripheral blood. The rearrangement links TRBV19 to TRBJ2-1; TRBD1 agrees at 7 bases. CDR3 bases: TGTGCCAGTAGTAGACAGGGATTTAACAATGAGCAGTTCTTC. Protein sequence: CASSRQGFNNEQFF.